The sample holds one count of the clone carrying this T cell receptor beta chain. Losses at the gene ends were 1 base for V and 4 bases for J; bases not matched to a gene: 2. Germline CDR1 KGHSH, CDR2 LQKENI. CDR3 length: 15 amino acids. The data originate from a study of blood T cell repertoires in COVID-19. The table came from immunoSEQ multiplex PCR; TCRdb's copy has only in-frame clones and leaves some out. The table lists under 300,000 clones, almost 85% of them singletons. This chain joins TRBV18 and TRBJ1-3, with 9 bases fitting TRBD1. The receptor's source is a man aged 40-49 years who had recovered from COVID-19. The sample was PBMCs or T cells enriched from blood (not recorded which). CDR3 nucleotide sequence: TGTGCCAGCTCACCACTGGACAGGGGAGGAAACACCATATATTTT. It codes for CASSPLDRGGNTIYF.